The 19 T cell receptor beta chains below come from one sample, sequenced in a study of shared clonotypes between healthy human individuals. Assay used: immunoSEQ multiplex PCR; TCRdb lists only in-frame clones, some missing. The sample yields some 2.1 million clones, 90% to 95% seen once. Source material: naive CD4+ T cells sorted from blood. The subset is: CD45RA+ positively selected. These receptors originate from a man aged 18 to 29 in good health.

The rearrangement links TRBV15 to TRBJ2-7; D is undetermined. V lost 5 bases to trimming and J lost 6 bases, with 8 bases between them. The V gene's germline CDR1 is LNHNV and CDR2 YYDKDF (reference sequence). The CDR3 has 11 amino acids. The CDR3 sequence: CATSSWGEQYF. CDR3 DNA sequence: TGTGCCACCAGCTCCTGGGGCGAGCAGTACTTC.

In its sample, this clone was seen once. The chain recombines TRBV6-6 with TRBJ2-3; D remains unclear. Trimming cost V 6 bases and J 2 bases, with 6 bases left between them. Germline V lookup: CDR1 MNHNY, CDR2 SVGAGI (reference sequence). The CDR3 extends over 12 amino acids. Here the CDR3 reads CASSPDTDTQYF. CDR3 coding DNA: TGTGCCAGCAGCCCTGACACAGATACGCAGTATTTT.

The rearrangement links TRBV28 to TRBJ1-5, with D possibly TRBD1 on 6 matching bases. Germline CDR1 reads MDHEN; CDR2 reads SYDVKM. Trimming removed 8 bases from V and 0 bases from J, with 14 bases in between. The CDR3 has 15 residues. The CDR3 DNA reads as TGTGCCAGCGGTAATACAGGGTCTAGCAATCAGCCCCAGCATTTT. Translated: CASGNTGSSNQPQHF. The variable domain in full, completed from reference TRBV28 and TRBJ1-5, reads DVKVTQSSRYLVKRTGEKVFLECVQDMDHENMFWYRQDPGLGLRLIYFSYDVKMKEKGDIPEGYSVSREKKERFSLILESASTNQTSMYLCASGNTGSSNQPQHFGDGTRLSIL.

In its sample, this clone was seen many times. The same CDR3 arises from other DNA sequences in this sample as well. The chain has TRBV25-1 and TRBJ2-7; possibly TRBD1 for D (6 bases). Germline V gene data show CDR1 as MGHDK and CDR2 as SYGVNS. V was shortened by 4 bases and J by 2 bases, with 9 bases between the two germline ends. The CDR3 runs 13 residues. DNA for the CDR3: TGTGCCAGCAGTGTTACAGGGACCTACGAGCAGTACTTC. Amino acid sequence: CASSVTGTYEQYF.

This clone was picked up a small number of times. The chain employs TRBV19 and TRBJ1-1, with D unclear. CDR1 and CDR2 from the germline V gene are LNHDA and SQIVND (reference sequence). This CDR3 is 12 amino acids long. V lost 6 bases and J lost 5, with 10 bases in between. The chain's CDR3 is CASRWGSTEAFF. The CDR3 region has the DNA TGTGCCAGTAGGTGGGGAAGTACTGAAGCTTTCTTT.

To note about this clone: The sample has other DNA sequences that encode this CDR3 too. This chain joins TRBV6-6 and TRBJ2-2, with D uncertain. The V end was cut by 6 bases, the J end by 4 bases, with 3 bases between. CDR1 and CDR2 (germline): MNHNY, SVGAGI (reference sequence). The CDR3 contains 11 residues. The CDR3 bases are TGTGCCAGCAGAGCCACCGGGGAGCTGTTTTTT. It translates to CASRATGELFF.

The chain employs TRBV10-2 and TRBJ2-7; perhaps TRBD2 as D (6 bases). The V gene's germline CDR1 is WSHSY and CDR2 SAAADI. This CDR3 contains 12 residues. The V and J ends lost 6 bases and 7 bases respectively, with 13 bases between them. CDR3: CASSIYRGEQYF. In DNA form, the CDR3 reads TGCGCCAGCAGCATTTATCGGGGGGAGCAGTACTTC.

The chain joins TRBV30 to TRBJ2-3; perhaps TRBD2 as D (5 bases). Germline CDR1 reads GTSNPN; CDR2 reads SVGIG (reference sequence). The CDR3 runs 11 residues. Trimming cost V 6 bases and J 13 bases, with 17 bases left between them. The CDR3 protein is CACNDYRQEYF. The CDR3 region has the DNA TGTGCCTGTAACGACTACCGGCAAGAGTATTTT.

In this sample, this clone turned up once. A much larger clone lies a single base off, so this may be a read error. The gene calls are TRBV2 and TRBJ1-6; D unresolved. V was pared by 3 bases and J by 10 bases, with 10 bases between. The germline gives CDR1 SNHLY, CDR2 FYNNEI. The CDR3 contains 13 residues. The CDR3 reads CASSEAVGSPLHF. As DNA, the CDR3 is TGTGCCAGCAGTGAGGCGGTAGGCTCACCCCTCCACTTT. The whole variable domain, remainder taken from reference TRBV2 and TRBJ1-6, is EPEVTQTPSHQVTQMGQEVILRCVPISNHLYFYWYRQILGQKVEFLVSFYNNEISEKSEIFDDQFSVERPDGSNFTLKIRSTKLEDSAMYFCASSEAVGSPLHFGNGTRLTVT.

The gene calls are TRBV4-1 and TRBJ2-2; 10 nucleotides agree with TRBD2. The CDR3 consists of 17 residues. Germline V gene data show CDR1 as MGHRA and CDR2 as YSYEKL. Germline trimming cut 4 bases from V and 0 bases from J; bases unmatched to any gene: 5. CDR3 region: CASSPGLAVTNTGELFF. DNA of the CDR3: TGCGCCAGCAGCCCCGGACTAGCGGTAACGAACACCGGGGAGCTGTTTTTT.

The chain has TRBV29-1 and TRBJ1-1, with a possible D match to TRBD1 (6 bases). The CDR3 length is 12 residues. Trimming removed 6 bases from V and 0 bases from J, with 8 bases in between. Germline CDR1 and CDR2: SQVTM and ANQGSEA. The CDR3 here is CSVWGLNTEAFF. Written as DNA, the CDR3 is TGCAGCGTCTGGGGGCTGAACACTGAAGCTTTCTTT.

V gene TRBV7-3 combines with J gene TRBJ2-3; D unresolved. The CDR3 extends over 14 amino acids. Trimming stripped 0 bases from V and 2 bases from J, with 6 bases between. Germline V lookup: CDR1 SGHTA, CDR2 FQGTGA. CDR3 nucleotide sequence: TGTGCCAGCAGCTTAACTGGTCACACAGATACGCAGTATTTT. Translating it yields CASSLTGHTDTQYF.

The rearrangement links TRBV19 to TRBJ2-7; D unclear. This CDR3 comprises 12 residues. V was cut by 5 bases and J by 6 bases, with 11 bases left in between. Germline-derived CDR1 and CDR2 are LNHDA and SQIVND (reference sequence). In DNA, the CDR3 is TGTGCCAGTAGTGAAGGGCGGTCCGAGCAGTACTTC. Amino acids: CASSEGRSEQYF.

This chain links TRBV7-9 with TRBJ1-3; D is undetermined. Germline V gene lookup returns CDR1 SEHNR and CDR2 FQNEAQ (reference sequence). Deletions cut 2 bases from V and 6 bases from J, with 11 bases between. CDR3 length: 14 amino acids. The CDR3 DNA is TGTGCCAGCAGCTTAAAAGGGAGGGCAAACACCATATATTTT. Its translation: CASSLKGRANTIYF.

The V and J genes are TRBV11-2 and TRBJ2-3; 9 nucleotides agree with TRBD2. This CDR3 is built from 15 residues. Germline lookup yields CDR1 SGHAT and CDR2 FQNNGV. Losses at the gene ends were 0 bases for V and 8 bases for J; bases not matched to a gene: 6. The CDR3 coding sequence is TGTGCCAGCAGCTTAGAGGCCGGGACTAGCAGTACGCAGTATTTT. Protein: CASSLEAGTSSTQYF.

The CDR3 region is CASSMIGDNQPQHF. The CDR3 nucleotides are TGTGCCAGTAGTATGATCGGTGACAATCAGCCCCAGCATTTT. The chain recombines TRBV19 with TRBJ1-5; no clear D. The CDR3 is made up of 14 amino acids. Germline lookup yields CDR1 LNHDA and CDR2 SQIVND (reference sequence). Trimming stripped 3 bases from V and 3 bases from J, with 9 bases between.

The chain carries TRBV19 and TRBJ1-1; 9 positions match TRBD1. The CDR3 length is 13 residues. The V gene end was trimmed by 11 bases and the J gene end by 2 bases; junction bases not matched to a gene: 6. From germline, CDR1 is LNHDA and CDR2 SQIVND (reference sequence). CDR3 loop: CACQGQGNTEAFF. For the CDR3, the DNA is TGTGCCTGCCAGGGACAGGGAAACACTGAAGCTTTCTTT.

The V and J genes are TRBV4-2 and TRBJ1-4; tentative D call: TRBD1 (6 bases). The V and J ends lost 4 bases and 7 bases respectively, with 16 bases between them. Germline V gives CDR1 LGHNA, CDR2 YNFKEQ. This CDR3 contains 15 residues. Here the CDR3 DNA reads TGTGCCAGCAGCCCCGGGGGCCCACTCGGTGAAAAACTGTTTTTT. It specifies CASSPGGPLGEKLFF.

As concerns this clone: Other DNA sequences in the sample encode the same CDR3. The gene calls are TRBV5-1 and TRBJ2-1; TRBD2 aligns across 7 bases. J gave up 4 bases and V 0 bases, and 4 bases lay outside the gene matches. This CDR3 is 15 amino acids long. From germline, CDR1 is SGHRS and CDR2 YFSETQ. CDR3 in DNA: TGCGCCAGCAGCTTGGTCGCGGGGGTATACAATGAGCAGTTCTTC. It specifies CASSLVAGVYNEQFF.